The 15 T cell receptor beta chains below were found in one sample sequenced in a study of CD8+ T cells in alopecia areata (dated by TCRdb to the late 2010s). Libraries were made using the immunoSEQ multiplex PCR assay. For TCR sequencing, RNA was extracted from every sample and reverse transcribed into cDNA to serve as template. Sourced from immuneACCESS, this table was stored by TCRdb with only in-frame sequences that have V and J called. A share of the clones is absent; for the studies checked, an unresolved V gene accounts for under half, and the remainder has no known explanation. The sample table contains more than 95,000 clones; only one count was recorded for around 86% of them. Jointly, the top ten make up approximately 12% of the sample. Interpreted using the paper, the treatment or condition label stands for: oral pan-JAK inhibitor, 5-10 mg twice daily. The sample consisted of CD8+ T cells sorted from blood, taken between weeks 30 and 35, from a patient treated with tofacitinib. The origin of the receptors is a human donor with alopecia areata.

V is TRBV5-1 and J is TRBJ2-2, with D possibly TRBD1 on 6 matching bases. This CDR3 comprises 15 residues. Trimming took 1 base from V and 5 from J, leaving 12 bases between them. Germline CDR1 SGHRS, CDR2 YFSETQ. CDR3 sequence (DNA): TGCGCCAGCAGCTTGTATTCAGGGGAGACCGGGGAGCTGTTTTTT. Translating gives CASSLYSGETGELFF. Complete variable domain (other parts from reference TRBV5-1 and TRBJ2-2): KAGVTQTPRYLIKTRGQQVTLSCSPISGHRSVSWYQQTPGQGLQFLFEYFSETQRNKGNFPGRFSGRQFSNSRSEMNVSTLELGDSALYLCASSLYSGETGELFFGEGSRLTVL.

The sample holds a few counts of this clone. The chain joins TRBV11-2 to TRBJ1-1, with no clear D. Between the trimmed V and J ends, which lost 0 bases and 6 bases, there was a span of 5 bases. This CDR3 region has 12 residues. The germline V gene has CDR1 SGHAT and CDR2 FQNNGV. The CDR3 is CASSLDSAEAFF. The CDR3 DNA is TGTGCCAGCAGCTTAGATTCCGCTGAAGCTTTCTTT.

The chain employs TRBV7-9 and TRBJ1-1; TRBD1 aligns across 8 bases. This CDR3 contains 14 residues. J was trimmed by 5 bases and V by 4 bases; bases with no gene match: 6. Germline loops: CDR1 SEHNR, CDR2 FQNEAQ (reference sequence). The CDR3 bases are TGTGCCAGCAGCTCTGGACAGGGTAGGACTGAAGCTTTCTTT. This translates into CASSSGQGRTEAFF.

The chain uses TRBV10-3 and TRBJ2-3; TRBD1 matches at 12 bases. Germline V gives CDR1 ENHRY, CDR2 SYGVKD. Unmatched junction bases numbered 6, after V lost 8 bases and J lost 6 bases. The CDR3 has 14 residues. CDR3 coding DNA: TGTGCCATCTCCGGGACAGGGGGCTCGGATACGCAGTATTTT. This gives the protein CAISGTGGSDTQYF.

V is TRBV7-6 and J is TRBJ2-3, with D hard to call. This CDR3 region has 14 residues. Between the trimmed V and J ends, which lost 0 bases and 1 base, there was a span of 5 bases. The germline V gene has CDR1 SGHVS and CDR2 FNYEAQ. CDR3 protein: CASSLASGTDTQYF. The DNA of the CDR3 is TGTGCCAGCAGCTTAGCATCCGGCACAGATACGCAGTATTTT.

This clone came up a few times. The V call is TRBV9, the J call TRBJ2-2, with a weak D call TRBD1 (5 bases). The CDR3 is made up of 15 amino acids. V was clipped by 1 base and J by 1 base, with 8 bases between them. Germline loops: CDR1 SGDLS, CDR2 YYNGEE. CDR3 DNA sequence: TGTGCCAGCAGCGTATTGCAGGGGAACACCGGGGAGCTGTTTTTT. Translation gives CASSVLQGNTGELFF.

The chain links TRBV10-3 to TRBJ2-2, with D unclear. Deletions cut 5 bases from V and 6 bases from J, with 7 bases between. The V gene's germline CDR1 is ENHRY and CDR2 SYGVKD. The CDR3 totals 12 residues. The CDR3 loop reads CAISQRPGELFF. The CDR3 coding sequence is TGTGCCATCAGTCAAAGACCCGGGGAGCTGTTTTTT.

This rearrangement joins TRBV27 to TRBJ2-7, with D perhaps matching TRBD1 (5 bases). Germline loops: CDR1 MNHEY, CDR2 SMNVEV (reference sequence). V was clipped by 3 bases and J by 2 bases, with 14 bases between them. This CDR3 has 15 residues. The CDR3, as DNA: TGTGCCAGCAGTTTGGGGCCGTACCTAACCTACGAGCAGTACTTC. Its translation is CASSLGPYLTYEQYF.

The V call is TRBV19, the J call TRBJ2-3, with D perhaps matching TRBD1 or TRBD2 (5 bases each). Germline values: CDR1 LNHDA, CDR2 SQIVND (reference sequence). This CDR3 region has 17 residues. V was clipped by 5 bases and J by 3 bases, with 21 bases between them. The CDR3 sequence is CASSEGTYNLATDTQYF. The CDR3 DNA is TGTGCCAGTAGTGAAGGGACGTACAATCTAGCAACAGATACGCAGTATTTT. The full variable domain, with the rest looked up from reference TRBV19 and TRBJ2-3, is DGGITQSPKYLFRKEGQNVTLSCEQNLNHDAMYWYRQDPGQGLRLIYYSQIVNDFQKGDIAEGYSVSREKKESFPLTVTSAQKNPTAFYLCASSEGTYNLATDTQYFGPGTRLTVL.

The chain recombines TRBV29-1 with TRBJ1-3, with no clear D. The length of the CDR3 is 15 residues. Per germline, CDR1 SQVTM and CDR2 ANQGSEA. V lost 5 bases, J lost 0 bases, and 14 bases lay in between. This CDR3 is CSVTADPSSGNTIYF. DNA of the CDR3: TGCAGCGTTACAGCCGACCCGAGCTCTGGAAACACCATATATTTT.

This sequence joins TRBV7-6 and TRBJ2-3; D unclear. Germline V lookup: CDR1 SGHVS, CDR2 FNYEAQ. The ends were cut back, 1 base at V and 3 bases at J, with 2 bases in the middle. The CDR3 is 12 residues long. DNA for the CDR3: TGTGCCAGCAGCTTAGGGACAGATACGCAGTATTTT. It specifies CASSLGTDTQYF.

V usage is TRBV27 and J usage is TRBJ2-1, with 8 bases aligning to TRBD1. The ends lost 0 bases at V and 3 bases at J; junction bases unmatched: 4. CDR3 length: 16 amino acids. The germline V gene encodes CDR1 MNHEY and CDR2 SMNVEV (reference sequence). The DNA for the CDR3 is TGTGCCAGCAGTTTATCGCAGGGGGCGGTCTACAATGAGCAGTTCTTC. This encodes CASSLSQGAVYNEQFF.

The chain recombines TRBV29-1 with TRBJ2-5; 9 nucleotides align to TRBD1. The better agreement between TRBJ2-7 and the DNA end casts doubt on the J call. Looked up from germline, CDR1 is SQVTM and CDR2 is ANQGSEA. The CDR3 is 16 amino acids. The CDR3 bases are TGCAGCGTTGACATACCCTCCGGGACAGGGACCTACGAGCAGTACTTC. Translated: CSVDIPSGTGTYEQYF.

The V and J genes are TRBV11-3 and TRBJ2-5, with D perhaps TRBD1 or TRBD2 (5 bases each). Germline CDR1 is SGHNT and CDR2 is YENEEA. V was shortened by 5 bases and J by 5 bases, with 21 bases between the two germline ends. The CDR3 is made up of 16 amino acids. In nucleotides, the CDR3 is TGTGCCAGCAGCGACGGGGCAGGCGGATCGTGGGAGACCCAGTACTTC. Amino acids: CASSDGAGGSWETQYF. Full variable domain (rest looked up from reference TRBV11-3 and TRBJ2-5): EAGVVQSPRYKIIEKKQPVAFWCNPISGHNTLYWYLQNLGQGPELLIRYENEEAVDDSQLPKDRFSAERLKGVDSTLKIQPAELGDSAVYLCASSDGAGGSWETQYFGPGTRLLVL.

This clone has only a few counts. The chain joins TRBV29-1 to TRBJ2-1; the D is unclear. This CDR3 comprises 15 residues. V lost 6 bases and J lost 0, with 15 bases in between. Germline V gives CDR1 SQVTM, CDR2 ANQGSEA. CDR3 DNA sequence: TGCAGCGTCCCCGGGCAGGCAGCCTCCTACAATGAGCAGTTCTTC. Translating it yields CSVPGQAASYNEQFF.